This T cell receptor (beta chain) was recovered during a study of beta chain features in type 1 diabetes. Expressed TCRB transcripts got sequenced, as all isolated RNA was reverse transcribed. This table comes from immunoSEQ multiplex PCR, and its TCRdb copy is limited to in-frame clones, with some not included. The sample has roughly 290,000 clones, 8% seen once. The table lists this clone with a few counts. Its antigen is as yet unknown. Overall study findings and caveats: TCRB CDR3s were moderately but significantly shorter in Type 1 diabetes patients in all four CD4+ subsets.

CDR1 and CDR2 (germline): LGHNT, FRNRAP. The CDR3 is 14 residues long. V gave up 4 bases and J gave up 2 bases; unmatched junction bases: 3. The chain uses TRBV12-5 and TRBJ2-3; TRBD1 matches 7 bases. This receptor was obtained from a woman aged 18 to 35 in good health. Sequencing was carried out using central memory CD4+ T cells from blood. The DNA of the CDR3 is TGTGCTAGTGGTTGGGGGACAGCCACAGATACGCAGTATTTT. Protein: CASGWGTATDTQYF.